Below are 3 T cell receptor beta chains sequenced from a single sample in a study of blood T cell repertoires in COVID-19. Profiled with immunoSEQ multiplex PCR; TCRdb holds only in-frame clones, not every one. The top ten hold 2.6% of the sample, which has about 260,000 clones, more than 85% seen once. Sequencing was carried out using peripheral blood. The receptors were gathered from a person aged 18-30 years with COVID-19, enrolled during active disease.

This clone was recorded once. The V and J genes are TRBV4-1 and TRBJ2-1; 10 bases map to TRBD2. The CDR3 runs to 17 residues. V lost 3 bases and J lost 9; bases outside the gene matches: 14. Germline V gene lookup returns CDR1 MGHRA and CDR2 YSYEKL. The CDR3 nucleotides read TGCGCCAGCAGCCATCCAAACCTAGCGGGAGAAAAGGGTGAGCAGTTCTTC. Residues: CASSHPNLAGEKGEQFF.

The gene calls are TRBV5-1 and TRBJ1-4, with TRBD1 identical over 7 bases. Germline CDR1 reads SGHRS; CDR2 reads YFSETQ. Trimming at V came to 0 bases and at J to 8 bases, leaving 10 bases not matched to a gene. CDR3 length: 16 amino acids. CDR3 DNA: TGCGCCAGCAGCTTGGGATCGACAGGGAACTCCGAAAAACTGTTTTTT. The encoded protein is CASSLGSTGNSEKLFF.

The rearrangement joins TRBV27 to TRBJ1-5; TRBD1 aligns across 8 bases. The CDR3 length is 14 residues. Germline loops: CDR1 MNHEY, CDR2 SMNVEV (reference sequence). V gave up 8 bases and J gave up 6 bases; unmatched junction bases: 9. CDR3: CASDQTGVGQPQHF. The CDR3, as DNA: TGTGCCAGCGATCAGACAGGGGTAGGTCAGCCCCAGCATTTT.